The rows below give T cell receptor beta chains drawn from one sample of a study of a mutant IDH1 vaccine in newly diagnosed glioma. No antigen has been assigned to these receptors. Using immunoSEQ multiplex PCR, the repertoire was profiled, and TCRdb retains in-frame clones only, with some absent. The table records some 23,000 clones, around 77% of them present only once. Sequences were derived from PBMCs, sampled from a glioma patient whose treatment included an IDH1 peptide vaccine. The receptor set was obtained from a young woman with glioma. Both conserved end residues are part of each CDR3. D genes are given only for firm matches. Clone size is given for some rows only: seen once, a few or many times, or a class if the clone is expanded.

d_call clone_size j_call v_call cdr3_aa cdr3_nt
. . TRBJ1-2 TRBV5-1 CASSLAGAVSNYGYTF TGCGCCAGCAGCTTGGCTGGAGCCGTCTCTAACTATGGCTACACCTTC
. . TRBJ2-7 TRBV18 CASSPGAASSYEQYF TGTGCCAGCTCTCCCGGGGCGGCTAGCTCCTACGAGCAGTACTTC
TRBD1 few TRBJ1-5 TRBV7-9 CASSTQGDQPQHF TGTGCCAGCAGCACACAGGGGGATCAGCCCCAGCATTTT
TRBD1 . TRBJ2-2 TRBV6-5 CASSYSGQGTGELFF TGTGCCAGCAGTTACTCGGGACAGGGCACCGGGGAGCTGTTTTTT
. once TRBJ2-2 TRBV29-1 CSVRQSRDTGELFF TGCAGCGTTCGACAGAGCCGAGACACCGGGGAGCTGTTTTTT
TRBD2 . TRBJ2-4 TRBV4-3 CASSQDRASGRAVYF TGCGCCAGCAGCCAAGATCGAGCTAGCGGGAGGGCCGTATACTTC
. . TRBJ1-1 TRBV4-1 CASSHQIPGVMNTEAFF TGCGCCAGCAGCCACCAGATCCCAGGTGTGATGAACACTGAAGCTTTCTTT
TRBD2 . TRBJ2-7 TRBV5-1 CASSRPSGTSAPEQYF TGCGCCAGCAGCCGACCATCCGGGACTAGCGCCCCCGAGCAGTACTTC
. . TRBJ1-3 TRBV6-6 CASTLQGAGNTIYF TGTGCCAGCACCCTACAGGGAGCTGGAAACACCATATATTTT
. . TRBJ2-1 TRBV4-1 CASSQDHLRDYNEQFF TGCGCCAGCAGCCAAGATCACCTTAGGGATTACAATGAGCAGTTCTTC
. . TRBJ1-3 TRBV11-2 CASSSQYSGNTIYF TGTGCCAGCAGCTCCCAGTATTCTGGAAACACCATATATTTT
. . TRBJ1-4 TRBV7-8 CASSSRENEKLFF TGTGCCAGCAGCTCCCGAGAGAATGAAAAACTGTTTTTT
. . TRBJ2-3 TRBV13 CASSSARTTDTQYF TGTGCCAGCAGCTCGGCGCGAACCACAGATACGCAGTATTTT
TRBD1 . TRBJ1-3 TRBV7-8 CASSLGDRASAGSGNTIYF TGTGCCAGCAGCTTAGGGGACAGAGCCAGCGCGGGCTCTGGAAACACCATATATTTT
. . TRBJ1-3 TRBV5-1 CASSLAGYGGDGGNTIYF TGCGCCAGCAGCTTGGCCGGGTACGGGGGCGACGGTGGAAACACCATATATTTT
TRBD1 . TRBJ2-7 TRBV23-1 CASSRSQGPPYEQYF TGCGCCAGCAGTCGATCACAGGGGCCCCCCTACGAGCAGTACTTC
. . TRBJ1-1 TRBV6-1 CASSEPGSTASSGANTEAFF TGTGCCAGCAGTGAACCGGGCTCGACAGCATCAAGCGGGGCTAACACTGAAGCTTTCTTT
. . TRBJ2-2 TRBV28 CARDKAGELFF TGTGCCAGGGATAAGGCCGGGGAGCTGTTTTTT
. few TRBJ1-1 TRBV7-9 CASSLQEGTEAFF TGTGCCAGCAGCTTACAAGAGGGTACTGAAGCTTTCTTT
. . TRBJ2-3 TRBV28 CASSPLNPAGRADTQYF TGTGCCAGCAGTCCCTTAAACCCCGCGGGCAGGGCAGATACGCAGTATTTT
. . TRBJ2-2 TRBV14 CASSQGTAGYLFF TGTGCCAGCAGCCAAGGCACGGCAGGGTATCTGTTTTTT
. . TRBJ1-1 TRBV19 CASSTIDGTEAFF TGTGCCAGTAGTACCATAGACGGCACTGAAGCTTTCTTT
TRBD1 few TRBJ1-1 TRBV5-1 CASRLGQLNTEAFF TGCGCCAGCAGACTGGGACAGCTGAACACTGAAGCTTTCTTT
TRBD2 once TRBJ2-2 TRBV11-2 CASSAAGRANTGELFF TGTGCCAGCAGCGCCGCCGGGAGGGCTAACACCGGGGAGCTGTTTTTT
TRBD1 few TRBJ1-5 TRBV9 CASSTGTANQPQHF TGTGCCAGCAGCACCGGGACAGCTAATCAGCCCCAGCATTTT
TRBD2 . TRBJ2-7 TRBV6-6 CASSGLAGAIYEQYF TGTGCCAGCAGTGGTCTAGCGGGAGCCATTTACGAGCAGTACTTC
TRBD2 . TRBJ2-2 TRBV4-2 CASSQDLSSGASNTGELFF TGTGCCAGCAGCCAAGATTTGAGTAGCGGGGCCTCGAACACCGGGGAGCTGTTTTTT
. . TRBJ1-2 TRBV4-1 CASSQLGPKINTNYGYTF TGCGCCAGCAGCCAATTGGGACCGAAGATAAATACTAACTATGGCTACACCTTC
TRBD1 once TRBJ1-2 TRBV13 CASSLSRGTAYGYTF TGTGCCAGCAGCTTAAGTCGTGGGACAGCATATGGCTACACCTTC
TRBD1 . TRBJ1-5 TRBV18 CASSPPGQPGGPQHF TGTGCCAGCTCGCCGCCGGGACAGCCCGGAGGGCCCCAGCATTTT
. . TRBJ2-5 TRBV30 CAWSFSGAGRETQYF TGTGCCTGGAGCTTCAGTGGTGCGGGTAGGGAGACCCAGTACTTC
. . TRBJ2-3 TRBV5-1 CASSLAGGRPTDTQYF TGCGCCAGCAGCTTGGCGGGGGGCCGGCCCACAGATACGCAGTATTTT
TRBD1 . TRBJ2-1 TRBV5-1 CASSLTGGIVDEQFF TGCGCCAGCAGCTTAACAGGGGGGATCGTCGATGAGCAGTTCTTC
. few TRBJ2-3 TRBV2 CASSDWGNTDTQYF TGTGCCAGCAGTGATTGGGGGAACACAGATACGCAGTATTTT
TRBD1 medium-sized TRBJ2-5 TRBV5-1 CARHRTGGGETQYF TGCGCCCGACACAGGACAGGGGGAGGAGAGACCCAGTACTTC
TRBD1 . TRBJ1-1 TRBV29-1 CSVVQGGTEAFF TGCAGCGTTGTTCAGGGGGGCACTGAAGCTTTCTTT
TRBD2 . TRBJ2-3 TRBV5-4 CASSSLAGSTDTQYF TGTGCCAGCAGCTCCTTAGCGGGATCCACAGATACGCAGTATTTT
. . TRBJ2-2 TRBV5-6 CASSFGGPTGTAGTGELFF TGTGCCAGCAGCTTTGGGGGGCCAACAGGGACCGCGGGCACCGGGGAGCTGTTTTTT
. . TRBJ2-5 TRBV5-6 CASSSLDRMKETQYF TGTGCCAGCAGCTCCCTCGACAGGATGAAGGAGACCCAGTACTTC
. . TRBJ2-7 TRBV6-5 CASQGQGSQLEQYF TGTGCCAGCCAGGGTCAGGGTAGTCAACTCGAGCAGTACTTC